One and the same sample provided the 16 T cell receptor beta chains below, sequenced in a study of molecular identifiers for immune sequencing clone quantification (dated by TCRdb to the late 2010s). Preparation of the library involved PCR. The listed sequencing device is NextSeq 500. Clones were called with MiXCR by TCRdb after fastp trimmed the public reads at Q25, and only in-frame beta chains were retained. CDR3 protein duplicates are merged, each entry listing the most common genes and DNA. This sample lists around 470,000 distinct CDR3 sequences; less than 30% were detected once. Of the sample, 0.7% to 0.9% falls within the top ten clones. Sequenced sample: naive CD8+ T cells from blood, with Jurkat cell RNA spiked in. The meaning of the sample's cell subset or site label: FACS-sorted CD8+CD4-CCR7+CD45RA+ naive T cells. The receptors derive from a human donor in good health. Some libraries in this study had Jurkat cell RNA spiked in.

The rearrangement links TRBV7-6 to TRBJ2-5; 14 bases line up with TRBD2. V lost 4 bases, J lost 5 bases, and 9 bases stayed unmatched. The CDR3 totals 17 residues. Germline loops: CDR1 SGHVS, CDR2 FNYEAQ. In DNA form, the CDR3 reads TGTGCCAGCAGCTACACCCGACTAGCGGGAGGGCCTGAGACCCAGTACTTC. Its translation is CASSYTRLAGGPETQYF.

This clonotype was detected many times. The chain links TRBV20-1 to TRBJ1-1; no clear D gene. Trimming took off 0 bases at V and 0 bases at J, with 17 bases between the two ends. This CDR3 contains 17 residues. Germline V lookup: CDR1 DFQATT, CDR2 SNEGSKA (reference sequence). CDR3 residues: CSARDLEGPTLNTEAFF. CDR3 DNA sequence: TGCAGTGCTAGAGATCTCGAGGGCCCGACATTGAACACTGAAGCTTTCTTT.

This clonotype was picked up one time. The rearrangement joins TRBV12-3 or TRBV12-4 to TRBJ2-7; TRBD2 is a possible D gene (6 bases). This CDR3 comprises 15 residues. V lost 6 bases, J lost 2 bases, and 17 bases lay in between. The CDR3, as DNA: TGTGCCAGCAGAGCGCCCGGGACTGGAGCCTACGAGCAGTACTTC. Its translation: CASRAPGTGAYEQYF.

The V and J genes are TRBV5-1 and TRBJ2-1, with a weak D call TRBD2 (5 bases). There are 16 residues in the CDR3. V was trimmed by 0 bases and J by 2 bases, leaving 12 bases between them. CDR1 is SGHRS, CDR2 YFSETQ, per germline. CDR3 in DNA: TGCGCCAGCAGCTTGGGGACTTCGACCACCTACAATGAGCAGTTCTTC. Residues: CASSLGTSTTYNEQFF.

This clonotype was observed many times. The chain combines TRBV7-2 with TRBJ1-2, with a tentative D call TRBD1 (5 bases). This CDR3 is 15 amino acids long. Germline V gives CDR1 SGHTA, CDR2 FQGNSA. The ends were cut back, 0 bases at V and 2 bases at J, with 10 bases in the middle. For the CDR3, the DNA is TGTGCCAGCAGCTTAGCGCTGGCAGGGAACTATGGCTACACCTTC. It codes for CASSLALAGNYGYTF.

This clonotype was seen at least ten times. The chain links TRBV13 to TRBJ1-1; D unclear. In germline, CDR1 is PRHDT, CDR2 FYEKMQ (reference sequence). Between the trimmed V and J ends, which lost 0 bases and 6 bases, there was a span of 11 bases. The CDR3 runs to 14 residues. CDR3 in DNA: TGTGCCAGCAGCTTAGGCCTAACGGTAGCTGAAGCTTTCTTT. Translating it yields CASSLGLTVAEAFF.

On this clonotype: The CDR3 does not end in the conserved phenylalanine or tryptophan, so this is likely a read error. The rearrangement joins TRBV4-3 to TRBJ2-7; 13 nucleotides line up with TRBD2. V shed 4 bases and J 6 bases; nucleotides not matched to a gene: 3. Germline V gene lookup returns CDR1 LGHNA and CDR2 YSLEER. The CDR3 contains 14 residues. The CDR3 DNA is TGCGCCAGCAGCCTGGGACTAGCGGGGTCCGAGCAGTACCTC. This gives the protein CASSLGLAGSEQYL.

The chain couples TRBV15 to TRBJ1-6; D gene unclear. The CDR3 length is 15 residues. Germline-derived CDR1 and CDR2 are LNHNV and YYDKDF (reference sequence). V gave up 3 bases and J gave up 8 bases, with 14 bases separating them. The DNA for the CDR3 is TGTGCCACCAGCAGGACCGGTCTGAGGGATTCACCCCTCCACTTT. Translation: CATSRTGLRDSPLHF.

The gene calls are TRBV5-3 and TRBJ2-7; maybe TRBD2 (6 bases). TRBV5-3 is designated an ORF whose function remains uncertain. V was shortened by 8 bases and J by 3 bases, with 15 bases between the two germline ends. CDR3 length equals 13 residues. The CDR3 reads CASNFNGGYEQYF. The CDR3 nucleotides are TGTGCCAGCAACTTTAACGGGGGCTACGAGCAGTACTTC.

This chain uses TRBV4-3 with TRBJ2-5; a possible D gene is TRBD2 (6 bases). This CDR3 has 16 residues. Germline V gene sequence: CDR1 LGHNA, CDR2 YSLEER. V lost 0 bases and J lost 7, with 18 bases in between. The CDR3 here is CASSQDLSGVLGTQYF. CDR3 nucleotides: TGCGCCAGCAGCCAAGATCTTTCGGGGGTCCTGGGGACCCAGTACTTC.

This clonotype was seen only a few times. The chain combines TRBV5-1 with TRBJ2-7, with a tentative D call TRBD2 (6 bases). Trimming shortened V by 0 bases and J by 0 bases, and 13 bases separated the two germline ends. Germline-derived CDR1 and CDR2 are SGHRS and YFSETQ. The CDR3 runs 16 residues. The DNA for the CDR3 is TGCGCCAGCAGCTTGGTTCCTAGCGAAAGCTCCTACGAGCAGTACTTC. Residues: CASSLVPSESSYEQYF.

This clonotype was recorded only once. This is likely a read error, given that the CDR3 carries no conserved phenylalanine or tryptophan at its end. The chain is built from TRBV20-1 and TRBJ1-2; tentatively, D is TRBD1 (6 bases). V lost 6 bases and J 4 bases, leaving 15 bases between the germline ends. This CDR3 comprises 13 residues. The germline CDR1 and CDR2 sequences are DFQATT and SNEGSKA (reference sequence). The CDR3, as DNA: TGCAGTGCCCAACGGACAGACACCTATGGCTACACCTTG. This translates into CSAQRTDTYGYTL.

V and J are TRBV20-1 and TRBJ2-3, with D tentatively TRBD2 (5 bases). Germline values: CDR1 DFQATT, CDR2 SNEGSKA (reference sequence). Trimming left V 4 bases short and J 6 bases short, with 29 bases between. This CDR3 contains 18 residues. The chain's CDR3 is CSANVSPLAGGDIDTQYF. In nucleotides, the CDR3 is TGCAGTGCTAACGTCAGCCCCCTTGCGGGTGGAGATATTGATACGCAGTATTTT.

The genes are TRBV4-3 and TRBJ2-2; D gene uncertain. The CDR3 spans 15 residues. V was pared by 3 bases and J by 3 bases, with 11 bases between. Germline assignment: CDR1 LGHNA and CDR2 YSLEER. The CDR3 bases are TGCGCCAGCAGCCAGGACCACAGATACACCGGGGAGCTGTTTTTT. Amino acid sequence: CASSQDHRYTGELFF.

The chain links TRBV2 to TRBJ1-1, with D perhaps matching TRBD1 (5 bases). CDR1 SNHLY and CDR2 FYNNEI come from the germline V gene. V dropped 6 bases and J dropped 3 bases, with 14 bases sitting between them. The CDR3 consists of 14 residues. The CDR3 nucleotides are TGTGCCAGCAGAGACGCAACGGGGGACACTGAAGCTTTCTTT. Translation gives CASRDATGDTEAFF.

This clonotype came up a few times. V and J are TRBV7-9 and TRBJ2-5; 8 nucleotides align to TRBD2. The CDR3 extends over 15 amino acids. Germline lookup yields CDR1 SEHNR and CDR2 FQNEAQ (reference sequence). The trim removed 4 bases at V and 2 bases at J, leaving 6 bases unmatched. The CDR3 loop is CASSSWLAGQETQYF. CDR3 sequence (DNA): TGTGCCAGCAGCTCCTGGTTAGCGGGGCAAGAGACCCAGTACTTC.